Considering frequency, the clone carrying this TCR beta chain is medium-sized. Its antigen remains unidentified. This record belongs to a study of T cells expressing NK-cell markers. General observations from the study: Once again these clonotypes came out on top in the CD3+CD56-NKG2C+ fraction of a few donors.

This CDR3 comprises 15 residues. From germline, CDR1 is SGHVS and CDR2 FQNEAQ. TCRdb re-called the 5' RACE reads and gives one entry per CDR3 protein, without DNA. The sample includes 5,100 or so distinct CDR3 sequences. The sequence came from a man aged 18 to 29 in good health. V usage is TRBV7-8 and J usage is TRBJ2-5; lacking DNA, the TRBD1 call made by TCRdb goes unchecked. Input material: blood T cells: a sorted CD56 or NKG2C T cell subset, CD4+ or CD8+ T cells, or bulk PBMC T cells (not recorded which). The CDR3 protein is CASRERTGWQETQYF.